A selection of T cell receptor beta chains follows, all from one sample in a study of shared clonotypes between healthy human individuals. Using immunoSEQ multiplex PCR, the repertoire was profiled, and TCRdb retains in-frame clones only, with some absent. The sample has some 490,000 clones, about 78% seen once. Specimen: PBMCs. The source is a woman aged 40 to 50 in good health. Some clones in this sample may be carry-over from other donors' samples. The CDR3 runs from the conserved cysteine through the conserved F or W. The order of the fields is D gene, J gene, clone size, V gene, CDR3 DNA, CDR3 protein. The D gene is left open where the match is weak. A row's size may be missing; if present it is once, few, many or a size class.

TRBD2 TRBJ2-7 - TRBV5-4 TGTGCCAGCAGCTCAACTAGCGATGGTAACGAGCAGTACTTC CASSSTSDGNEQYF
- TRBJ1-1 - TRBV27 TGTGCCAGCAGTTCTACAGGATTCTACACTGAAGCTTTCTTT CASSSTGFYTEAFF
- TRBJ2-3 - TRBV6-5 TGTGCCACCAGGGGGACTAGACGAACAGATACGCAGTATTTT CATRGTRRTDTQYF
- TRBJ1-2 once TRBV7-2 TGTGCCAGCAGCTCCGACCATAACTATGGCTACACCTTC CASSSDHNYGYTF
TRBD1 TRBJ2-7 - TRBV10-3 TGTGCCATCAACCGAGAATCAGGGGGAAAGTACTTC CAINRESGGKYF
TRBD2 TRBJ2-1 - TRBV5-4 TGTGCCAGCAGCTTGGCCGGGACTAGCGGGTACAATGAGCAGTTCTTC CASSLAGTSGYNEQFF
TRBD1 TRBJ1-4 once TRBV19 TGTGCCAGTACCCAAAGAGGGGGCAGTGAAAAACTGTTTTTT CASTQRGGSEKLFF
- TRBJ2-3 - TRBV5-4 TGTGCCAGCAGCTTCGCGGGGCTGGGCGGCACAGATACGCAGTATTTT CASSFAGLGGTDTQYF
- TRBJ1-2 - TRBV28 TGTGCCAGCAGCCCGCGTATGTATGGCTACACCTTC CASSPRMYGYTF
- TRBJ2-5 - TRBV28 TGTGCCAGCAGCGCACAGGGCCCAGAGACCCAGTACTTC CASSAQGPETQYF
- TRBJ2-4 - TRBV7-2 TGTGCCAGCAGCTTAGAGTTGGGGTCTAAAAACATTCAGTACTTC CASSLELGSKNIQYF
- TRBJ2-7 - TRBV2 TGTGCCAGCAAACCAGCGGAACCCTCCTACGAGCAGTACTTC CASKPAEPSYEQYF
- TRBJ2-2 - TRBV19 TGTGCCAGTAGTCGAGGGAACCAGGGCACCGGGGAGCTGTTTTTT CASSRGNQGTGELFF
TRBD1 TRBJ2-7 - TRBV19 TGTGCCAGTAGTATAGATACAATAAGCGACAGGGGCGTCGTCTACGAGCAGTACTTC CASSIDTISDRGVVYEQYF
- TRBJ1-1 - TRBV9 TGTGCCAGCAGCGTAGTCTCCAGCATGAACACTGAAGCTTTCTTT CASSVVSSMNTEAFF
- TRBJ1-1 - TRBV9 TGTGCCAGCAGCGTAGTTGGGGCGGGCACTGAAGCTTTCTTT CASSVVGAGTEAFF
TRBD2 TRBJ2-3 once TRBV2 TGTGCCAGCAGTCCAGGACTAGCAGAGATAGGGACAGATACGCAGTATTTT CASSPGLAEIGTDTQYF
- TRBJ1-5 - TRBV10-3 TGTGCCATCAGTGTATCGCTACTTGGGAGGCCCCAGCATTTT CAISVSLLGRPQHF
- TRBJ1-3 - TRBV10-1 TGCGCCAGCATTACAGGACCTGGAAACACCATATATTTT CASITGPGNTIYF
TRBD2 TRBJ2-3 - TRBV4-2 TGTGCCAGCAGCCAAGGGACTAGCGCCTATAGCACAGATACGCAGTATTTT CASSQGTSAYSTDTQYF
- TRBJ2-2 - TRBV5-4 TGTGCCAGCAGCTCGGGGGACACCGGGGAGCTGTTTTTT CASSSGDTGELFF
- TRBJ2-7 few TRBV6-1 TGTGCCAGCAGTGAACGGGGAAATAACTACGAGCAGTACTTC CASSERGNNYEQYF
- TRBJ1-3 many TRBV7-9 TGTGCCAGCAGCTTAGGGGGGACTGGAAACACCATATATTTT CASSLGGTGNTIYF
TRBD2 TRBJ2-1 - TRBV4-2 TGTGCCAGCAGCCCCTACTCTCTAGCGGGAGGGATCAATGAGCAGTTCTTC CASSPYSLAGGINEQFF
- TRBJ1-4 - TRBV28 TGTGCCAGCAGTCCTACCCTGGCCGCGGTATTGGAAAAACTGTTTTTT CASSPTLAAVLEKLFF
- TRBJ1-2 - TRBV27 TGTGCCAGCAGTTTCTTAGGGGGGACGCGGGTCTATGGCTACACCTTC CASSFLGGTRVYGYTF
- TRBJ1-4 - TRBV6-1 TGTGCCAGCAGCCCCGGGGCAGGGTTACAGGAAAAACTGTTTTTT CASSPGAGLQEKLFF
TRBD1 TRBJ1-2 - TRBV19 TGTGCCAGTAGTATAGGAACGGGACAGGGGGCCTATGGCTACACCTTC CASSIGTGQGAYGYTF
- TRBJ1-2 - TRBV20-1 TGCAGTGCAAGGGACTATGGCTACACCTTC CSARDYGYTF
- TRBJ1-2 - TRBV28 TGTGCCAGCAGTTTATCGGTCTGGGGCTACACCTTC CASSLSVWGYTF
- TRBJ2-7 once TRBV18 TGTGCCAGCTCACCACCTTATAGCTCCTACGAGCAGTACTTC CASSPPYSSYEQYF
- TRBJ1-2 - TRBV2 TGTGCCAGCAGCGAAACAAGAGTGGGGGGCTACACCTTC CASSETRVGGYTF
TRBD1 TRBJ2-7 - TRBV4-3 TGCGCCAGCAGCCTCGGGACAGGGACGCGCGAGCAGTACTTC CASSLGTGTREQYF
- TRBJ1-1 - TRBV6-1 TGTGCCAGCAGTGAGGAGGGATTCGCTGAAGCTTTCTTT CASSEEGFAEAFF
- TRBJ2-7 - TRBV5-1 TGCGCCAGCAGCATTAGTATCCGGGTCGAGCAGTACTTC CASSISIRVEQYF
TRBD1 TRBJ2-5 many TRBV5-1 TGCGCCAGCAGCAACGGCCCGGGACAGGGTGAGACCCAGTACTTC CASSNGPGQGETQYF
TRBD1 TRBJ1-2 - TRBV5-1 TGCGCCAGCAGCGCACAGGGGGGAGAGAGTGGCTACACCTTC CASSAQGGESGYTF
TRBD1 TRBJ1-2 - TRBV2 TGTGCCAGCAGATACAGGGGGCCATCTAACTATGGCTACACCTTC CASRYRGPSNYGYTF
- TRBJ2-3 - TRBV5-8 TGTGCCAGCAGCTTGGCGGGACACTCCCGCGCCACGCAGTATTTT CASSLAGHSRATQYF
TRBD1 TRBJ1-2 - TRBV10-3 TGTGCCATCAGGGACCCGGGACAGGGTAGCTATGGCTACACCTTC CAIRDPGQGSYGYTF
TRBD2 TRBJ2-2 - TRBV5-1 TGCGCCAGCAGCTTGGAACTAGCGGAGACCGGGGAGCTGTTTTTT CASSLELAETGELFF
TRBD1 TRBJ1-6 - TRBV27 TGTGCCAGCAGTACTAGGACAGGGGAGTCACCCCTCCACTTT CASSTRTGESPLHF
TRBD1 TRBJ2-3 - TRBV28 TGTGCCAGCAACTTTGGGACAGCCCTTCTCCATTTT CASNFGTALLHF
- TRBJ2-3 - TRBV27 TGTGCCAGCAGTTTAGGGGCGAGTGCCACAGATACGCAGTATTTT CASSLGASATDTQYF
- TRBJ2-3 - TRBV7-2 TGTGCCAGCAGTTTGAAAACAGGGCAAGATACGCAGTATTTT CASSLKTGQDTQYF
TRBD2 TRBJ2-7 once TRBV30 TGTGCCTGGAGTGTGGGACTAGAAGGGTACGAGCAGTACTTC CAWSVGLEGYEQYF
- TRBJ1-1 - TRBV7-9 TGTGCCAGCAGCCCCGACCCTGGGGCAGGGACTGAAGCTTTCTTT CASSPDPGAGTEAFF
- TRBJ2-1 - TRBV27 TGTGCCAGCAGTTTATATTCTGGGGACGAATGGGGTGAGCAGTTCTTC CASSLYSGDEWGEQFF
TRBD1 TRBJ1-5 - TRBV2 TGTGCCAGCACTAAGACAGGGGGCTCGGGGCAGCCCCAGCATTTT CASTKTGGSGQPQHF
TRBD1 TRBJ2-5 - TRBV7-3 TGTGCCAGCAGCCGGGACAGGGGGAGCGGGGTGGCCCAGTACTTC CASSRDRGSGVAQYF